This TCR beta chain was recovered during a study of identical twins. The CDR3 spans 13 residues. The V end lost 3 bases, the J end lost 8 bases, and 12 bases lay between the germline ends. CDR1 KGHSH and CDR2 LQKENI come from the germline V gene. TCRdb passed the 5' RACE reads through MiXCR, listing each CDR3 protein once. The top ten clones hold over 0.25% of a sample with around 1.7 million distinct CDR3 sequences, about 31% of them seen once. This receptor was taken from a newborn girl in good health. The chain uses TRBV18 and TRBJ2-3; D unresolved. Material for sequencing was cord blood. Here the CDR3 DNA reads TGTGCCAGCTCACCCGACCCTTATACTACGCAGTATTTT. The encoded protein is CASSPDPYTTQYF.